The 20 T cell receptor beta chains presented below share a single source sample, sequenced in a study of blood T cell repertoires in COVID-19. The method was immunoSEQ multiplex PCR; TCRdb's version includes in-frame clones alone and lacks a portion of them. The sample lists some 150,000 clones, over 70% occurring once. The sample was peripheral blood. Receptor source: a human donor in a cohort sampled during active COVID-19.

The CDR3 DNA sequence: TGCGCCAGCAGCTTAATTGGGACAGGAAACAATGAGCAGTTCTTC. Translation: CASSLIGTGNNEQFF. The chain has TRBV5-1 and TRBJ2-1, with TRBD1 matching 8 bases. The CDR3 covers 15 residues. CDR1 is SGHRS and CDR2 is YFSETQ in the germline V gene. V was clipped by 2 bases and J by 5 bases; unmatched bases: 6. The whole variable domain, remainder taken from reference TRBV5-1 and TRBJ2-1, is KAGVTQTPRYLIKTRGQQVTLSCSPISGHRSVSWYQQTPGQGLQFLFEYFSETQRNKGNFPGRFSGRQFSNSRSEMNVSTLELGDSALYLCASSLIGTGNNEQFFGPGTRLTVL.

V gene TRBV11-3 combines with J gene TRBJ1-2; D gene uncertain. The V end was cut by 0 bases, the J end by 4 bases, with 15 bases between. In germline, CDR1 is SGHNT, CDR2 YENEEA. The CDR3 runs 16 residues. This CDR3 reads CASSLEGRGGSYGYTF. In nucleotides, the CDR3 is TGTGCCAGCAGCTTAGAGGGCCGGGGAGGGAGCTATGGCTACACCTTC. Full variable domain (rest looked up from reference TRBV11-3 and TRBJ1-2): EAGVVQSPRYKIIEKKQPVAFWCNPISGHNTLYWYLQNLGQGPELLIRYENEEAVDDSQLPKDRFSAERLKGVDSTLKIQPAELGDSAVYLCASSLEGRGGSYGYTFGSGTRLTVV.

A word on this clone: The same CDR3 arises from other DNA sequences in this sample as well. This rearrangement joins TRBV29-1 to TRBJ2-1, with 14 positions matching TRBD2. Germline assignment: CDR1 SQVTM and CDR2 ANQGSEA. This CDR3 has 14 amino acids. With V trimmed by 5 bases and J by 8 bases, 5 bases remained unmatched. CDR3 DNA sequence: TGCAGCGTTCGCGGGACTAGCGGGAGCGATGAGCAGTTCTTC. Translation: CSVRGTSGSDEQFF.

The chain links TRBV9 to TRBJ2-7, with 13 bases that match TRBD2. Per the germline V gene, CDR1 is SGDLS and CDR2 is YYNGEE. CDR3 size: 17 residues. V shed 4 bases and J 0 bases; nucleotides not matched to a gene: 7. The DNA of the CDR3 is TGTGCCAGCAGCCCCGGACTAGCGGGGGACTACTCCTACGAGCAGTACTTC. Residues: CASSPGLAGDYSYEQYF.

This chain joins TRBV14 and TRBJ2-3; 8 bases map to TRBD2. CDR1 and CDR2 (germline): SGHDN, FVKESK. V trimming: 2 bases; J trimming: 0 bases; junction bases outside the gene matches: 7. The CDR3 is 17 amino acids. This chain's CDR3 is CASSQLGLAASTDTQYF. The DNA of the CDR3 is TGTGCCAGCAGCCAATTAGGACTAGCTGCTAGCACAGATACGCAGTATTTT.

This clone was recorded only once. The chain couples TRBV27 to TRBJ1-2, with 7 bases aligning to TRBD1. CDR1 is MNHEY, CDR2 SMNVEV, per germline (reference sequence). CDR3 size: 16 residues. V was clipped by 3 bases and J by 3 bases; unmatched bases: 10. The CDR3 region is CASSFMTGQLYYGYTF. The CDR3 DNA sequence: TGTGCCAGCAGTTTTATGACGGGACAGTTGTACTATGGCTACACCTTC.

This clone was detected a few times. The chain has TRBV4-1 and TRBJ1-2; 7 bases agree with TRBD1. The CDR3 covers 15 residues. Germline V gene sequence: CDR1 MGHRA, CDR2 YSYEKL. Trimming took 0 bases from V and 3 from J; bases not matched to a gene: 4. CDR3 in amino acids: CASSQDPGTDYGYTF. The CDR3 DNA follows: TGCGCCAGCAGCCAAGACCCCGGGACAGACTATGGCTACACCTTC.

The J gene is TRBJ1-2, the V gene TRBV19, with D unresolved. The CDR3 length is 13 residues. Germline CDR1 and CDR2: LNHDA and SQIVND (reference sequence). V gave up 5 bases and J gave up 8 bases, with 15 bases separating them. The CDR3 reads CASSLPVGGGYTF. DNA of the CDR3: TGTGCCAGTAGTCTACCGGTCGGAGGGGGCTACACCTTC.

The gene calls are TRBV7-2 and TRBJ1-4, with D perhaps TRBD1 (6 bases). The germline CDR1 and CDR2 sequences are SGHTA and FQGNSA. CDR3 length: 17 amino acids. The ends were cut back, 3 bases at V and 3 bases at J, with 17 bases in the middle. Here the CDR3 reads CASSLDSYHTPNEKLFF. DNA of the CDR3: TGTGCCAGCAGCTTGGACAGCTACCATACCCCTAATGAAAAACTGTTTTTT.

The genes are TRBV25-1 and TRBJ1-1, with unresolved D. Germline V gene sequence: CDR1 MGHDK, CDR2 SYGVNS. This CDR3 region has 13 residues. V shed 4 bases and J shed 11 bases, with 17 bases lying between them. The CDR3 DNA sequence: TGTGCCAGCAGTGGCCGAGGCTCAACTGTCGCTTTCTTT. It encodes CASSGRGSTVAFF.

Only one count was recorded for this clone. In DNA form, the CDR3 reads TGTGCCAGCAGTATAGCGGGGGGCACAGATACGCAGTATTTT. Translated: CASSIAGGTDTQYF. The V gene is TRBV3-1 (or the pseudogene TRBV3-2), the J gene TRBJ2-3, with 9 bases aligning to TRBD2. CDR3 length: 14 amino acids. J gave up 1 base and V 6 bases, and 2 bases lay outside the gene matches. CDR1 and CDR2 from the germline V gene are LGHDT and YNNKEL (reference sequence).

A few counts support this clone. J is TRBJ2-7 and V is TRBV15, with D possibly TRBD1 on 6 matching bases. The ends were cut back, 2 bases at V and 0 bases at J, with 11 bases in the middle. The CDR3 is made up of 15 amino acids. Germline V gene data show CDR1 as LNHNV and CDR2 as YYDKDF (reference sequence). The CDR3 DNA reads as TGTGCCACCAGCAGATTAGGACAGAGCTCCTACGAGCAGTACTTC. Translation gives CATSRLGQSSYEQYF.

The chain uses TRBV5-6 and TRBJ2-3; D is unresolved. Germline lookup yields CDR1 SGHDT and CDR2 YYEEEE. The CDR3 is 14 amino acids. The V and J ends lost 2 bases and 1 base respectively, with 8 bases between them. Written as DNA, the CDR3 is TGTGCCAGCAGCTTAATCGGAGGCACAGATACGCAGTATTTT. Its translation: CASSLIGGTDTQYF.

CDR3 sequence reads: CSASIQGTQYF. CDR3 bases: TGCAGTGCTAGTATCCAGGGGACGCAGTATTTT. The gene calls are TRBV20-1 and TRBJ2-3; the D gene is possibly TRBD1 (6 bases). This CDR3 is built from 11 residues. Trimming took 3 bases from V and 9 from J, leaving 10 bases between them. Germline V CDR1 and CDR2: DFQATT, SNEGSKA (reference sequence).

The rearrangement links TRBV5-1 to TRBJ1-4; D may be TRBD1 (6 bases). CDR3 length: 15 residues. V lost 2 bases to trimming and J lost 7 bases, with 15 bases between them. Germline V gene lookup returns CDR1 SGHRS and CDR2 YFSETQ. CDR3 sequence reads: CASSLQGQNTEKLFF. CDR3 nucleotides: TGCGCCAGCAGCTTACAGGGCCAAAACACTGAAAAACTGTTTTTT.

In DNA form, the CDR3 reads TGTGCCAGTAGTGCCACAGGGAGCTACTCTGGAAACACCATATATTTT. This sequence encodes CASSATGSYSGNTIYF. The chain joins TRBV19 to TRBJ1-3; D may be TRBD1 (6 bases). The CDR3 length is 16 residues. The germline V gene has CDR1 LNHDA and CDR2 SQIVND (reference sequence). Trimming shortened V by 5 bases and J by 0 bases, and 14 bases separated the two germline ends.

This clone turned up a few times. CDR3 coding DNA: TGTGCCTGGAGTCCCCGGAGGGCAGATACGCAGTATTTT. Translating it yields CAWSPRRADTQYF. This chain joins TRBV30 and TRBJ2-3, with D possibly matching TRBD2 (6 bases). Trimming shortened V by 2 bases and J by 4 bases, and 10 bases separated the two germline ends. CDR1 GTSNPN and CDR2 SVGIG come from the germline V gene (reference sequence). This CDR3 contains 13 residues.

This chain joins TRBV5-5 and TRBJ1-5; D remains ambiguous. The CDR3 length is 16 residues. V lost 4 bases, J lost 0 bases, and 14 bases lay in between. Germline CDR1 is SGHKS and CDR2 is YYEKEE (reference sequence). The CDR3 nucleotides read TGTGCCAGCAGCCCACAGAGAACATATAGCAATCAGCCCCAGCATTTT. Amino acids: CASSPQRTYSNQPQHF.

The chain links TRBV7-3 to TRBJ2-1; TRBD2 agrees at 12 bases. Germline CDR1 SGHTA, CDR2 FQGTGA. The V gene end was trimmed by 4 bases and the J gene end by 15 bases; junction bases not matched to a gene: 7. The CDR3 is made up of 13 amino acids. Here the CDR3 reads CASSSGLAGSPFF. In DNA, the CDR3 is TGTGCCAGCAGCTCGGGACTAGCGGGCTCCCCGTTCTTC.

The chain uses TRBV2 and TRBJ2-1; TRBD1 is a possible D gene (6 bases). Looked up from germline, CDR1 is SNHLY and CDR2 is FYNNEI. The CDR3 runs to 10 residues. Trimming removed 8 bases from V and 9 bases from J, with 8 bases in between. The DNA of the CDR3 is TGTGCCAGCCTAGGGGGTGAGCAGTTCTTC. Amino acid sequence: CASLGGEQFF.